This T cell receptor beta chain was captured by sequencing in a study of blood T cell repertoires in COVID-19. Overall study context: PBMCs, B-cell-depleted T cells, or T cells were the source of the cDNA or gDNA that made up the material.

How the authors handled the data: Researchers report that nucleated cell counts were estimated from reference gene primer amplification. Libraries were prepared by immunoSEQ multiplex PCR; TCRdb keeps only in-frame clonotypes and omits some of them. V, J and clone size derive from that table, while D and trimming were established from the DNA sequence. The table has tens of thousands of clones, roughly 85% seen once; the top ten hold approximately 25%. The CDR3 has 15 amino acids. CDR1 is SGHRS and CDR2 is YFSETQ in the germline V gene. Germline trimming cut 4 bases from V and 5 bases from J; bases unmatched to any gene: 2.

This chain joins TRBV5-1 and TRBJ2-1; 14 nucleotides agree with TRBD2. The sequenced sample was peripheral blood. The receptor was derived from a man aged 55 to 70 with active or convalescent COVID-19. CDR3 amino acids: CASSGTSGGDNEQFF. The CDR3 bases are TGCGCCAGCAGCGGGACTAGCGGGGGAGACAATGAGCAGTTCTTC.